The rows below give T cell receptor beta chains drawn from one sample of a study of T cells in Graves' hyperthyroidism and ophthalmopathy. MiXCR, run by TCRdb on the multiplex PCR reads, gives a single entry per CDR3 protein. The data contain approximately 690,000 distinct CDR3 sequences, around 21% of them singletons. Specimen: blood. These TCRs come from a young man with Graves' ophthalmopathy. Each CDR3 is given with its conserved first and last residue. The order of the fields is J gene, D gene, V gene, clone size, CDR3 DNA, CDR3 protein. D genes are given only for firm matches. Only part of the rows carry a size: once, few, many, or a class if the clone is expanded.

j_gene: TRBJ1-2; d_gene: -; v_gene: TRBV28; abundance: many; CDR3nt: TGTGCCAGCAGTATACAGGGCTATGGCTACACCTTC; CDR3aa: CASSIQGYGYTF
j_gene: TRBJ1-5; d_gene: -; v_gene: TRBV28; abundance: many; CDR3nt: TGTGCCAGCAGTTCCCCGCGGGACAGCAATCAGCCCCAGCATTTT; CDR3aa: CASSSPRDSNQPQHF
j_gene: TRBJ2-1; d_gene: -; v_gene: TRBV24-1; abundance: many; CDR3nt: TGTGCCACCAGTGATTCCGCCTACAATGAGCAGTTCTTC; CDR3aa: CATSDSAYNEQFF
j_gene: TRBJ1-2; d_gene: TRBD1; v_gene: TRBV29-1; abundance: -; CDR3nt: TGCAGCGTCGGGAACAGGGGACGAATCTATGGCTACACCTTC; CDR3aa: CSVGNRGRIYGYTF
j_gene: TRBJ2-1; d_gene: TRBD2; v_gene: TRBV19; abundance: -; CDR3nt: TGTGCCAGTAACTCGGGACTAGCGGGGAACAATGAGCAGTTCTTC; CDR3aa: CASNSGLAGNNEQFF
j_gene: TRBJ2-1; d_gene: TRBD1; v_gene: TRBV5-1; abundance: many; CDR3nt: TGCGCCAGCAGCCGGGGACAGGGCACCTACAATGAGCAGTTCTTC; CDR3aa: CASSRGQGTYNEQFF
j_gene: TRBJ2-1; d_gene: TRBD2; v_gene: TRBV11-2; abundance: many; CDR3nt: TGTGCCAGCAGCTGGTCGCGGGGGAGCGGCAATGAGCAGTTCTTC; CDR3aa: CASSWSRGSGNEQFF
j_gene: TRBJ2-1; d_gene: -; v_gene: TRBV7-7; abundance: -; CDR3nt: TGTGCTAGCAGCTTAAGGTCCCTAGTTGGCGATGAGCAGTTCTTC; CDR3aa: CASSLRSLVGDEQFF
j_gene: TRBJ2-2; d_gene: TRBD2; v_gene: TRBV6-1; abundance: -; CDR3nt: TGTGCCAGCAGCAACCCGGGACTAGCGGGATTTGACACCGGGGAGCTGTTTTTT; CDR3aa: CASSNPGLAGFDTGELFF
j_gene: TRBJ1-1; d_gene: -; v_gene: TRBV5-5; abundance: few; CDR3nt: TGTGCCAGCAGCTTGGTTGTAGGGGGGTTTCAAACTGAAGCTTTCTTT; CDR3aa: CASSLVVGGFQTEAFF
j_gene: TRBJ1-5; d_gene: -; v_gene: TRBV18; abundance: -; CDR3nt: TGTGCCAGCTCACCAGGTGGGGGCGAAAGCAATCAGCCCCAGCATTTT; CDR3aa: CASSPGGGESNQPQHF
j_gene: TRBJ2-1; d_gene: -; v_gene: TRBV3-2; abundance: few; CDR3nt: TGTGCCAGCAGCCAAAGGACTCGAAGTCCCATGTGGGCTTACAATGAGCAGTTCTTC; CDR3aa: CASSQRTRSPMWAYNEQFF
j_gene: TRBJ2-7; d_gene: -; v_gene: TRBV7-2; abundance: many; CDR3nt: TGTGCCAGCAGCTCCGGCCTTATTAGCGGAAGCTCCTACGAGCAGTACTTC; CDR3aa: CASSSGLISGSSYEQYF
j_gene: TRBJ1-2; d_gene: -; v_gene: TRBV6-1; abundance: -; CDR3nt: TGTGCCAGCAGTGAATTTAACTATGGCTACACCTTC; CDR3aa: CASSEFNYGYTF
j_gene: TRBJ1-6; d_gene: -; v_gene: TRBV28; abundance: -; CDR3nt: TGTGCCAGCAGTTTAATGTGGCAGGGGTACCCCATCTATAATTCACCCCTCCACTTT; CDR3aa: CASSLMWQGYPIYNSPLHF
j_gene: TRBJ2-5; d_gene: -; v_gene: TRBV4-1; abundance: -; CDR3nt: TGCGCCAGCAGCCAAGAGGAGGAGACCCAGTACTTC; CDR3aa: CASSQEEETQYF
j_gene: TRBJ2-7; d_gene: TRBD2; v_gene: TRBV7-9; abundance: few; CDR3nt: TGTGCCAGCAGCTCCCGTGGACTAGCGACGACCTACGAGCAGTACTTC; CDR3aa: CASSSRGLATTYEQYF
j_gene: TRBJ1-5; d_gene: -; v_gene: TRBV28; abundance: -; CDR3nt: TGTGCCAGCAGTTCCCTGTCGACAGTTAACAATCAGCCCCAGCATTTT; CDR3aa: CASSSLSTVNNQPQHF
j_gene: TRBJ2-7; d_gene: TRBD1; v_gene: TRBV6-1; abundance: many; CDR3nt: TGTGCCAGCAGTCTCGACAGGGGGCGTAGAGGGAGGGCCGGCGAGCAGTACTTC; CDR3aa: CASSLDRGRRGRAGEQYF
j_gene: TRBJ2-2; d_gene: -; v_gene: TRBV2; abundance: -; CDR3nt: TGTGCCAGCAAGGAAGACGGGGAGCTGTTTTTT; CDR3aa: CASKEDGELFF
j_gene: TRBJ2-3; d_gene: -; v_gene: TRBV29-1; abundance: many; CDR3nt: TGCAGCGTTCAGGCGGCAGGTAGCACAGATACGCAGTATTTT; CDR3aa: CSVQAAGSTDTQYF
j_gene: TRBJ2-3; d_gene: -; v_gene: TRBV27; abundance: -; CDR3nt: TGTGCCAGCAGTTTAATGACAAGTCAACTACTTAATACGCAGTATTTT; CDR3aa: CASSLMTSQLLNTQYF
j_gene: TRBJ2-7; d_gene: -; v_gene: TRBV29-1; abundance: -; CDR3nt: TGCAGCGTTGTCGGAGGCTGGAGCTCCTACGAGCAGTACTTC; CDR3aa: CSVVGGWSSYEQYF
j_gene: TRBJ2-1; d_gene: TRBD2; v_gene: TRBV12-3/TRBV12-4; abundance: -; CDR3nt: TGTGCCAGCAGCGCCTCTAGCGGCGTCCTTTACAATGAGCAGTTCTTC; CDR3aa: CASSASSGVLYNEQFF
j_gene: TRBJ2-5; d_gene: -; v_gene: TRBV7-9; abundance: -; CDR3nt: TGTGCCAGCAGCCCCCCGCCGCGTCGCAACAGAGAGACCCAGTACTTC; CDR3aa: CASSPPPRRNRETQYF
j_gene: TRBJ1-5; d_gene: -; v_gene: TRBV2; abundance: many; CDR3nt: TGTGCCAGCAGTGAAAGGTCAGGGAGCAATCAGCCCCAGCATTTT; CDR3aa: CASSERSGSNQPQHF
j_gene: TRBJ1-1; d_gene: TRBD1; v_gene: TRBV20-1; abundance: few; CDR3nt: TGCAGTGCTAGAGGGCGGGGACAGAGAGCTTTCTTT; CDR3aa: CSARGRGQRAFF
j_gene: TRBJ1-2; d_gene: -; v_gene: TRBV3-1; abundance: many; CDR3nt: TGTGCCAGCAGCCTCGGGACGGGCCCTTATGGCTACACCTTC; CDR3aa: CASSLGTGPYGYTF
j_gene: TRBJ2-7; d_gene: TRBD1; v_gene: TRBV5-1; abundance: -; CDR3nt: TGCGCCAGCAGCCACCCGGGACAGGGGTCCTACGAGCAGTACTTC; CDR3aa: CASSHPGQGSYEQYF
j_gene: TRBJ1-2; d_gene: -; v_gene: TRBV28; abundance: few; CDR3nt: TGTGCCAGCAGGGCCGAACGGCGGGGTGGCTGGGGCTACACCTTC; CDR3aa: CASRAERRGGWGYTF
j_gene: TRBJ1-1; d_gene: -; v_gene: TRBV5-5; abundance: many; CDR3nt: TGTGCCAGCAGCTTGAGACGGGAGAACACTGAAGCTTTCTTT; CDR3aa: CASSLRRENTEAFF
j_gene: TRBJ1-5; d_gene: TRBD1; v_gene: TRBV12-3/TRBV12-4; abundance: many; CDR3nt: TGTGCCAGCAGTGGGACAGGACCGAATCAGCCCCAGCATTTT; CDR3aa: CASSGTGPNQPQHF
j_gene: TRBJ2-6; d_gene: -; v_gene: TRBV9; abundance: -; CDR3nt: TGTGCCAGCAGCGTCCGACAAGGGGCGGTTGAAGGGGCCAACGTCCTGACTTTC; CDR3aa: CASSVRQGAVEGANVLTF